Here is one T cell receptor (beta chain) with its context. There is no known antigen for this receptor. No per-base quality is available; no much larger clone lies one base away. This specimen belongs to a study of blood T cell repertoires in COVID-19 (dated by TCRdb to about 2020). As for the study more broadly: Collaborator samples came from the United States, Italy and Spain and covered acute and convalescent phases of COVID-19. Subjects who had been exposed to COVID-19, were actively infected with it, or had recovered from it provided the deeply sampled blood TCRbeta repertoires that made up the dataset. The samples were drawn from two sources: the first 160 participants of the ongoing ImmuneRACE study, and some 1,300 subjects contributed by 6 global collaborators. The material from the prospective study consisted of cDNA or gDNA derived from T cells, B-cell-depleted T cells, or PBMCs. Where available, HLA class I and class II types were taken from metadata supplied by the sample provider and were not determined by assay-based typing. The repertoires were made available in a free public database intended to serve as a resource for research on the immune response to SARS-CoV-2. A de-identified subject ID, COVID-19 status, age in years and sex were almost always included in the sample metadata. On the study overall, not on this receptor specifically: The amount of clinical and demographic metadata varied by source and participant and was provided uncurated.

Trimming leaves V shorter by 2 bases and J shorter by 3 bases, with the junction holding 10 bases beyond the gene matches. CDR1 MGHRA and CDR2 YSYEKL were looked up in the germline V gene. The CDR3, from cysteine to phenylalanine, totals 16 residues. Of the read, only the CDR3 DNA is kept; its 48 bases are in frame from base 1. Collaborating institutions collected whole blood in K2EDTA tubes following their own protocols. For TCRbeta analysis, collaborators shipped samples as frozen whole blood, isolated PBMCs, or DNA extracted from either of those sample types. TCRbeta CDR3 regions were amplified from genomic DNA by means of the immunoSEQ Assay, a bias-controlled multiplex PCR. The published analysis was carried out like this. Within the assay, amplification of reference gene primers was used to estimate how many nucleated cells each sample contained. To quantify the absolute abundance of each unique TCRbeta CDR3 rearrangement, sequence reads were collapsed and filtered. Productive Simpson clonality was computed per sample as the square root of Simpson's diversity index over productive rearrangements. This is the immuneACCESS table as TCRdb keeps it, with only in-frame sequences that have V and J called. A part of the clones is gone; compared with another copy, unresolved V genes explain less than half, and the rest is unexplained. D and trimming come from the DNA, and the V and J calls and clone size come from that table. The sample data list roughly 330,000 clones, and about 83% of these were observed just once. The ten largest clones capture around 1.5% of the sample.

The TCR was taken from a woman aged 45 to 65 with acute or convalescent COVID-19. The chain links TRBV4-1 with TRBJ2-7; 7 middle bases align to TRBD1. The sequencing sample was made of peripheral blood. The CDR3 amino acid sequence is: CASSQRQGNQIYEQYF. The DNA sequence is as follows: TGCGCCAGCAGCCAAAGACAGGGAAACCAGATCTACGAGCAGTACTTC.